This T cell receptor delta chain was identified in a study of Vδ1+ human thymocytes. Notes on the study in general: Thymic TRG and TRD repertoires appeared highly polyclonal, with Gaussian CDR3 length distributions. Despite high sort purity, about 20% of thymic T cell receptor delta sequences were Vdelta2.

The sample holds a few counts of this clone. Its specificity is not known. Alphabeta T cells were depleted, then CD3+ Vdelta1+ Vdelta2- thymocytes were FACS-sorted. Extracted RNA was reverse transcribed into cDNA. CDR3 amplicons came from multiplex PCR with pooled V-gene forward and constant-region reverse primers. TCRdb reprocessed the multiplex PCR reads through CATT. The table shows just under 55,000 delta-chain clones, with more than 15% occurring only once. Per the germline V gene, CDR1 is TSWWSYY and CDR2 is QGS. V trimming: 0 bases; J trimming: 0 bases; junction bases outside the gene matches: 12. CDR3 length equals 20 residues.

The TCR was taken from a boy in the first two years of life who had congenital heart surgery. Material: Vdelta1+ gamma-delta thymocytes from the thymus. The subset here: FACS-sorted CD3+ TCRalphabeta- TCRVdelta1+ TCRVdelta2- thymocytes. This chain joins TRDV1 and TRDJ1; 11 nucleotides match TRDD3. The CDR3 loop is CALGELRSYMGDTYTDKLIF. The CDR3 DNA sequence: TGTGCTCTTGGGGAACTTCGTTCCTACATGGGGGATACGTACACCGATAAACTCATCTTT.